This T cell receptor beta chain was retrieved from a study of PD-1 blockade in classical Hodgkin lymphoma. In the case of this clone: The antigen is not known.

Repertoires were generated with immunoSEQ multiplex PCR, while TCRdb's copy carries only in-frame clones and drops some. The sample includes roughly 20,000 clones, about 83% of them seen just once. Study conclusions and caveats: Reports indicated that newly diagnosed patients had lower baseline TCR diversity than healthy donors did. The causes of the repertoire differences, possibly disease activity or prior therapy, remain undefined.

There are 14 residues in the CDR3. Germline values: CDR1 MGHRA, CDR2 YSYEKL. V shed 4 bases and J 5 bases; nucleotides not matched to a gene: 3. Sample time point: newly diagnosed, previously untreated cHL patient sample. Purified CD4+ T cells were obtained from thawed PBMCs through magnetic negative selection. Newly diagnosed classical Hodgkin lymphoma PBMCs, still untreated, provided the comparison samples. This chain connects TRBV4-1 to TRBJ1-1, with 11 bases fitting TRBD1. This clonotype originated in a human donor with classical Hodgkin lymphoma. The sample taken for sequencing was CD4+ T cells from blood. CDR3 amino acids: CASSRGTGGTEAFF. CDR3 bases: TGCGCCAGCAGCCGGGGGACAGGGGGAACTGAAGCTTTCTTT.